This T cell receptor beta chain was profiled in a study of blood T cell repertoires in COVID-19. Sequenced by immunoSEQ multiplex PCR; TCRdb stores in-frame clones only, minus some. The sample records some 270,000 clones, about 90% being singletons. The CDR3 runs 18 residues. V was shortened by 2 bases and J by 6 bases, with 23 bases between the two germline ends. Per germline, CDR1 LNHNV and CDR2 YYDKDF (reference sequence). The sequence was obtained from a woman aged 40-49 years who had been exposed to COVID-19. The sequenced sample consisted of PBMCs or T cells enriched from blood (not recorded which). V usage is TRBV15 and J usage is TRBJ1-5; D perhaps matches TRBD1 (5 bases). The CDR3 here is CATSRFLPGPMGGQPQHF. The CDR3 DNA reads TGTGCCACCAGCAGATTCCTTCCGGGACCGATGGGGGGTCAGCCCCAGCATTTT.